This T cell receptor beta chain was identified during a study of vaccination effects on CD4 cells after COVID-19. Study background: Post-vaccine draws lagged the second dose by a median of 72 days. Overall study findings and caveats: There was marked clonal contraction among infection- and vaccine-induced clones late after vaccination.

Expansion of antigen-specific CD4+ T cells with viral peptide pools was carried out by the ViraFEST assay before sequencing. Following a 10-day culture, CD4+ T cells were purified. Vaccine administered to participants consisted of two doses of either BNT162b2 or mRNA-1273. It was on days 3 and 7 that half the medium was replaced with IL-2 medium. With respect to this clone: The target antigen is unknown.

The junction had 14 bases not matched to a gene; V was cut back by 4 bases and J by 1 base. In germline, CDR1 is SGHDT, CDR2 YYEEEE. The CDR3 is 18 residues long. Sequencing used immunoSEQ multiplex PCR; TCRdb keeps in-frame clones, though not all of them. The sample yields tens of thousands of clones, under 80% seen once. The sequenced sample was CD4+ T cells from PBMCs cultured with HCoV-OC43 spike peptides, obtained after COVID-19 vaccination. Subset of the sample: HCoV-OC43 spike overlapping peptide pool stimulation. V gene TRBV5-6 combines with J gene TRBJ1-5, with 7 bases fitting TRBD1. This TCR came from a human donor who received a COVID-19 vaccine. The CDR3 region has the DNA TGTGCCAGCAGCAAACTAAATGACAGGGTCTACAGCAATCAGCCCCAGCATTTT. Protein sequence: CASSKLNDRVYSNQPQHF.